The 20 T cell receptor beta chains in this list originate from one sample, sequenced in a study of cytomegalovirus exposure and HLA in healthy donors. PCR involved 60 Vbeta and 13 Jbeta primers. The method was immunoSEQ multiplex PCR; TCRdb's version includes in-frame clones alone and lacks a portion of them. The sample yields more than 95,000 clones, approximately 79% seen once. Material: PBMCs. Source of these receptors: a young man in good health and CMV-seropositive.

DNA for the CDR3: TGTGCCAGCAGCCAAGAATCTAGCGGGGGCTCCTACGAGCAGTACTTC. Translated, it gives CASSQESSGGSYEQYF. The V and J genes are TRBV4-2 and TRBJ2-7, with TRBD2 identical over 10 bases. J lost 0 bases, V lost 0 bases, and 2 bases had no gene match. The CDR3 is 16 amino acids. CDR1 is LGHNA, CDR2 YNFKEQ, per germline.

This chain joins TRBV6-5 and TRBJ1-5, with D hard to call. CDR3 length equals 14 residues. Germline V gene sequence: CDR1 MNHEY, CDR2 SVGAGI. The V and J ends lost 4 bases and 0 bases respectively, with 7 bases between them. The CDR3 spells CASSFTNSNQPQHF. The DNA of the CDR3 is TGTGCCAGCAGTTTCACAAATAGCAATCAGCCCCAGCATTTT.

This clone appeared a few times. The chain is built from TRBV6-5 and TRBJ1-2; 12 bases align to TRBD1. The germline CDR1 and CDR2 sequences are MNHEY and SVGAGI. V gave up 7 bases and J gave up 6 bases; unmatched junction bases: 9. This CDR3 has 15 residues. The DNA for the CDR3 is TGTGCCAGCACCCCGGGACAGGGGGCGCAGGATGGCTACACCTTC. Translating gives CASTPGQGAQDGYTF.

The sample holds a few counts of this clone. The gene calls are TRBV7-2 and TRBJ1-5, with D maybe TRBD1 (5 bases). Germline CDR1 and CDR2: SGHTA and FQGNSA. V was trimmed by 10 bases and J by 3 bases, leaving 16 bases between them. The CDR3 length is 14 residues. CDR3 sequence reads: CATTQGSPNQPQHF. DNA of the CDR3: TGTGCCACCACGCAGGGCTCCCCCAATCAGCCCCAGCATTTT.

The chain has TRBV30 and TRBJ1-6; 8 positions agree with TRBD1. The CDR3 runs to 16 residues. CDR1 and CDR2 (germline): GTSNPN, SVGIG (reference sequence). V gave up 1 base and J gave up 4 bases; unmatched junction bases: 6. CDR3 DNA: TGTGCCTGGAGTGCGGACAGGGATCTTTATAATTCACCCCTCCACTTT. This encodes CAWSADRDLYNSPLHF.

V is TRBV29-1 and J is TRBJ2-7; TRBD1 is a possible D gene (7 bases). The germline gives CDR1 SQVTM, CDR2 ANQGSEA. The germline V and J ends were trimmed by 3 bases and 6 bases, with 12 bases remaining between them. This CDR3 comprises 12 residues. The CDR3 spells CSVDAGGIEQYF. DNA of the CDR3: TGCAGCGTTGACGCAGGGGGGATCGAGCAGTACTTC.

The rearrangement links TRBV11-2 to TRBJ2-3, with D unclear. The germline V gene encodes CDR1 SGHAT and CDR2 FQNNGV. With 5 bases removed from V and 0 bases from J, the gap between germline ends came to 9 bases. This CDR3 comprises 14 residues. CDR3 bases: TGTGCCAGCAGCCGCCGACTCAGCACAGATACGCAGTATTTT. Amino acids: CASSRRLSTDTQYF.

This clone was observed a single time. As DNA, the CDR3 is TGTGCCATCAGTGTAGGGGAGGGGCAGTCCTACGAGCAGTACTTC. It is translated as CAISVGEGQSYEQYF. The V gene is TRBV10-3, the J gene TRBJ2-7, with 7 bases identical to TRBD2. The V and J ends lost 4 bases and 1 base, in that order; junction bases with no gene match: 7. The CDR3 length is 15 residues. Per the germline V gene, CDR1 is ENHRY and CDR2 is SYGVKD.

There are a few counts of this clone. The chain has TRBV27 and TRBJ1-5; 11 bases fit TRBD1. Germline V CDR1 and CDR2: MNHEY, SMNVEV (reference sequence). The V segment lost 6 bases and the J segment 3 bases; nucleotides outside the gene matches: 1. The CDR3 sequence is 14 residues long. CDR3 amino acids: CASSGQGANQPQHF. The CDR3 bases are TGTGCCAGCAGCGGACAGGGGGCCAATCAGCCCCAGCATTTT.

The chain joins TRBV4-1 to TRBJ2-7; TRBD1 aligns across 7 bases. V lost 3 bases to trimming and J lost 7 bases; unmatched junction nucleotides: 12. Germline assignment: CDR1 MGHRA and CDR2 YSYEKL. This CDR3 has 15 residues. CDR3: CASSHPGQKPGEQYF. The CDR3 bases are TGCGCCAGCAGCCACCCGGGACAGAAGCCTGGGGAGCAGTACTTC.

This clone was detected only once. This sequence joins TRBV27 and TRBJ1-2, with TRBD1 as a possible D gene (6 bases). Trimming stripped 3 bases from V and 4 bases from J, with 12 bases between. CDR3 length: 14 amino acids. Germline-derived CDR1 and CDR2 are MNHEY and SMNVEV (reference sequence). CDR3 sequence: CASSFGQGSYGYTF. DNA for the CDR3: TGTGCCAGCAGTTTCGGGCAGGGGAGCTATGGCTACACCTTC.

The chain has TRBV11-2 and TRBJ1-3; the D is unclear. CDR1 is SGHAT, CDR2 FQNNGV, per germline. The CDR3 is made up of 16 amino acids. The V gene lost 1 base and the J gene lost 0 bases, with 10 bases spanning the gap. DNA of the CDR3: TGTGCCAGCAGCTTAGTCAGTCCCAGCTCTGGAAACACCATATATTTT. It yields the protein CASSLVSPSSGNTIYF.

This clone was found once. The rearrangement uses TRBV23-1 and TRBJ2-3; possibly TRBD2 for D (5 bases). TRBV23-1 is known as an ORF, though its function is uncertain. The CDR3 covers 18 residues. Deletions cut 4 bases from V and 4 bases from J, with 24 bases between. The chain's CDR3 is CASSPTTKNQTAADTQYF. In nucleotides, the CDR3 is TGCGCCAGCAGTCCTACTACCAAAAACCAAACAGCGGCAGATACGCAGTATTTT.

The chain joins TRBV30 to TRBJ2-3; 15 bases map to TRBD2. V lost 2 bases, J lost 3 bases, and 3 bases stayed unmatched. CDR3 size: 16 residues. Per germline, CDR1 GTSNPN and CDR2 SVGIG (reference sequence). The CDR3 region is CAWSPGLAGGTDTQYF. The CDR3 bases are TGTGCCTGGAGTCCGGGACTAGCGGGGGGTACAGATACGCAGTATTTT.

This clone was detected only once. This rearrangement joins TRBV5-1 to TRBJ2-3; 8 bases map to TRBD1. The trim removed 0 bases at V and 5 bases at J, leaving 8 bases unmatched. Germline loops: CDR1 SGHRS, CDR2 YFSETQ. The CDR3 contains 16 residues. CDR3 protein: CASSLAGRGQRDTQYF. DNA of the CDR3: TGCGCCAGCAGCTTGGCGGGCAGGGGGCAAAGAGATACGCAGTATTTT.

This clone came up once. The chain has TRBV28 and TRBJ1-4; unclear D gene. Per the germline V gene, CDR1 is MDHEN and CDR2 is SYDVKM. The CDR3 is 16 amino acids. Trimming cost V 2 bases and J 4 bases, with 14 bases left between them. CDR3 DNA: TGTGCCAGCAGTTTAGGAGTGGCGACCGATAATGAAAAACTGTTTTTT. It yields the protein CASSLGVATDNEKLFF.

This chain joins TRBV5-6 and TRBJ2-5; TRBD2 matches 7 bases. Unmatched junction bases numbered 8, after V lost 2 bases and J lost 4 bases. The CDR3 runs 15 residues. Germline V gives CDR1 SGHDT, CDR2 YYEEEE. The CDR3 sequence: CASSFNGGSRETQYF. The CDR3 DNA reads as TGTGCCAGCAGCTTTAACGGGGGGAGCCGAGAGACCCAGTACTTC. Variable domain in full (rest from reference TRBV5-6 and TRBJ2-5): DAGVTQSPTHLIKTRGQQVTLRCSPKSGHDTVSWYQQALGQGPQFIFQYYEEEERQRGNFPDRFSGHQFPNYSSELNVNALLLGDSALYLCASSFNGGSRETQYFGPGTRLLVL.

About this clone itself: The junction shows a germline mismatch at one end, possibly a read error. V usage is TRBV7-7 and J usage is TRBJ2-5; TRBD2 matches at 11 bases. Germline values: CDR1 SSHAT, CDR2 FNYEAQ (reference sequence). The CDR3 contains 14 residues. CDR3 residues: CASSTSGGQETQYF. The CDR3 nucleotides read TGTGCTAGCAGCACTAGCGGGGGACAAGAGACCCAGTACTTC.

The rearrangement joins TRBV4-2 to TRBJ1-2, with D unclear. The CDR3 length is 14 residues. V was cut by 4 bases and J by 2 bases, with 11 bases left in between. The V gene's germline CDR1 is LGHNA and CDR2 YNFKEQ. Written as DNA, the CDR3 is TGTGCCAGCAGCCCTTACAGCCTAAACTATGGCTACACCTTC. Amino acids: CASSPYSLNYGYTF.

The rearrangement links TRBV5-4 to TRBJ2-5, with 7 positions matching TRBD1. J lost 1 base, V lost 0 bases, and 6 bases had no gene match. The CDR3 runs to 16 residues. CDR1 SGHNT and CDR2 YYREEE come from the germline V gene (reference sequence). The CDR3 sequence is CASSLDTGVVQETQYF. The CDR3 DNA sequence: TGTGCCAGCAGCTTGGATACAGGGGTCGTCCAAGAGACCCAGTACTTC.